Shown below are 11 T cell receptor beta chains from a single sample sequenced in a study of T cell responses to AZD1222 COVID-19 vaccine listed by TCRdb under 2021. Preparation of the library involved the immunoSEQ multiplex PCR assay. The table comes from immuneACCESS by way of TCRdb, which keeps in-frame sequences with V and J called. Part of the clones is missing from these tables; in studies checked, under half for an unresolved V gene and the rest for unknown reasons. In all, the sample holds 70,000 or so clones, and around 89% of those were seen once. About 20% of the sample belongs to the ten largest clones. According to the study, the label for this sample's time point signals: baseline before first vaccination. Source: peripheral blood, taken on day 0 of AZD1222 vaccination. These TCRs come from an adult in good health.

The chain combines TRBV5-6 with TRBJ2-3, with D possibly matching TRBD2 (5 bases). The ends were cut back, 5 bases at V and 4 bases at J, with 8 bases in the middle. CDR1 is SGHDT and CDR2 is YYEEEE in the germline V gene. This CDR3 is built from 12 residues. CDR3 amino acids: CASRLGADTQYF. CDR3 bases: TGTGCCAGCAGACTCGGGGCAGATACGCAGTATTTT.

The CDR3 protein is CASAFRGGDQPQHF. DNA for the CDR3: TGTGCCAGCGCCTTCCGGGGGGGAGATCAGCCCCAGCATTTT. The chain is built from TRBV27 and TRBJ1-5; weak D call: TRBD1 (5 bases). The CDR3 contains 14 residues. CDR1 and CDR2 from the germline V gene are MNHEY and SMNVEV (reference sequence). Trimming shortened V by 8 bases and J by 5 bases, and 16 bases separated the two germline ends.

This clone occurred a few times. The chain joins TRBV19 to TRBJ1-2; weak D call: TRBD1 (5 bases). The length of the CDR3 is 15 residues. From germline, CDR1 is LNHDA and CDR2 SQIVND (reference sequence). V lost 1 base to trimming and J lost 1 base, with 10 bases between them. DNA for the CDR3: TGTGCCAGTAGTATAGCTCGGGGGGATAACTATGGCTACACCTTC. Encoded protein: CASSIARGDNYGYTF.

The V gene is TRBV19, the J gene TRBJ1-3, with D uncertain. In germline, CDR1 is LNHDA, CDR2 SQIVND (reference sequence). The length of the CDR3 is 15 residues. Trimming cost V 3 bases and J 0 bases, with 9 bases left between them. The CDR3, as DNA: TGTGCCAGTAGTATCGCCGGCTTCTCTGGAAACACCATATATTTT. It specifies CASSIAGFSGNTIYF.

The chain employs TRBV18 and TRBJ2-7; 7 nucleotides agree with TRBD2. Trimming at V came to 5 bases and at J to 1 base, leaving 8 bases not matched to a gene. The CDR3 runs 15 residues. CDR1 and CDR2 from the germline V gene are KGHSH and LQKENI. The CDR3 DNA reads as TGTGCCAGCTCAAACACCGGGGAGGGTTCCTACGAGCAGTACTTC. It is translated as CASSNTGEGSYEQYF.

This chain joins TRBV11-2 and TRBJ1-1; D unclear. Between the trimmed V and J ends, which lost 0 bases and 11 bases, there was a span of 10 bases. CDR1 and CDR2 (germline): SGHAT, FQNNGV. This CDR3 is built from 12 residues. The chain's CDR3 is CASSLEGFVAFF. CDR3 nucleotides: TGTGCCAGCAGCTTAGAGGGCTTTGTGGCTTTCTTT.

This chain connects TRBV28 to TRBJ1-5; maybe TRBD1 (5 bases). V lost 1 base to trimming and J lost 1 base, with 8 bases between them. The CDR3 covers 15 residues. Germline values: CDR1 MDHEN, CDR2 SYDVKM. The CDR3 coding sequence is TGTGCCAGCAGTTTATCCGGGGACAGCAATCAGCCCCAGCATTTT. Translated: CASSLSGDSNQPQHF. Full variable domain (rest looked up from reference TRBV28 and TRBJ1-5): DVKVTQSSRYLVKRTGEKVFLECVQDMDHENMFWYRQDPGLGLRLIYFSYDVKMKEKGDIPEGYSVSREKKERFSLILESASTNQTSMYLCASSLSGDSNQPQHFGDGTRLSIL.

DNA for the CDR3: TGTGCCAGCAGCCCCCGAGGGGAGCGAGGCGGCTACACCTTC. Protein sequence: CASSPRGERGGYTF. V is TRBV11-2 and J is TRBJ1-2; maybe TRBD1 (5 bases). The V gene's germline CDR1 is SGHAT and CDR2 FQNNGV. This CDR3 region has 14 residues. V gave up 5 bases and J gave up 8 bases, with 18 bases separating them.

This sequence joins TRBV6-5 and TRBJ1-1, with D unresolved. Germline V gene lookup returns CDR1 MNHEY and CDR2 SVGAGI. Trimming took 2 bases from V and 1 from J, leaving 11 bases between them. The CDR3 covers 15 residues. The CDR3 DNA sequence: TGTGCCAGCAGTTACGGGGAGATAAAGAACACTGAAGCTTTCTTT. It translates to CASSYGEIKNTEAFF.

The V call is TRBV3-1 (or the pseudogene TRBV3-2), the J call TRBJ1-3; no firm D call. Trimming stripped 2 bases from V and 2 bases from J, with 10 bases between. The CDR3 runs 15 residues. Germline-derived CDR1 and CDR2 are LGHDT and YNNKEL (reference sequence). The CDR3 protein is CASSQSSGAGNTIYF. DNA for the CDR3: TGTGCCAGCAGCCAATCGTCGGGAGCTGGAAACACCATATATTTT.

Concerning this clone: Other DNA sequences in this specimen translate into the identical CDR3. This chain uses TRBV12-3 or TRBV12-4 with TRBJ2-7; tentatively, D is TRBD1 (6 bases). V lost 0 bases, J lost 7 bases, and 10 bases lay in between. The CDR3 sequence is 13 residues long. The CDR3 DNA is TGTGCCAGCAGTTTAGCGACAGGAAGGGAGCAGTACTTC. This gives the protein CASSLATGREQYF.